This TCR beta chain came from a study of cytomegalovirus exposure and HLA in healthy donors. Study results and limitations: The study had only CMV serostatus as immune exposure information. Earlier analysis found most TCR beta V segments productive about 87% or about 30% of the time.

The junction had 11 bases not matched to a gene; V was cut back by 7 bases and J by 4 bases. The CDR3 consists of 15 residues. CDR1 and CDR2 (germline): SGHRS, YFSETQ. PCR involved 60 Vbeta and 13 Jbeta primers. Libraries were prepared by immunoSEQ multiplex PCR; TCRdb keeps only in-frame clonotypes and omits some of them. Counted here are about 220,000 clones, over 65% occurring once; the ten biggest clones make up 0.63%. This clone was observed a handful of times. Its antigen remains unknown. Although they were nominally healthy when sampled, donors likely had unrecorded immune exposures. The sequence was collected from a man aged 18 to 29 in good health and CMV-seronegative. The genes are TRBV5-1 and TRBJ2-1; 7 bases align to TRBD2. Material: PBMCs. CDR3 in DNA: TGCGCCAGCCACCGGGTTGCGGGAGCGTACAATGAGCAGTTCTTC. Its protein is CASHRVAGAYNEQFF.